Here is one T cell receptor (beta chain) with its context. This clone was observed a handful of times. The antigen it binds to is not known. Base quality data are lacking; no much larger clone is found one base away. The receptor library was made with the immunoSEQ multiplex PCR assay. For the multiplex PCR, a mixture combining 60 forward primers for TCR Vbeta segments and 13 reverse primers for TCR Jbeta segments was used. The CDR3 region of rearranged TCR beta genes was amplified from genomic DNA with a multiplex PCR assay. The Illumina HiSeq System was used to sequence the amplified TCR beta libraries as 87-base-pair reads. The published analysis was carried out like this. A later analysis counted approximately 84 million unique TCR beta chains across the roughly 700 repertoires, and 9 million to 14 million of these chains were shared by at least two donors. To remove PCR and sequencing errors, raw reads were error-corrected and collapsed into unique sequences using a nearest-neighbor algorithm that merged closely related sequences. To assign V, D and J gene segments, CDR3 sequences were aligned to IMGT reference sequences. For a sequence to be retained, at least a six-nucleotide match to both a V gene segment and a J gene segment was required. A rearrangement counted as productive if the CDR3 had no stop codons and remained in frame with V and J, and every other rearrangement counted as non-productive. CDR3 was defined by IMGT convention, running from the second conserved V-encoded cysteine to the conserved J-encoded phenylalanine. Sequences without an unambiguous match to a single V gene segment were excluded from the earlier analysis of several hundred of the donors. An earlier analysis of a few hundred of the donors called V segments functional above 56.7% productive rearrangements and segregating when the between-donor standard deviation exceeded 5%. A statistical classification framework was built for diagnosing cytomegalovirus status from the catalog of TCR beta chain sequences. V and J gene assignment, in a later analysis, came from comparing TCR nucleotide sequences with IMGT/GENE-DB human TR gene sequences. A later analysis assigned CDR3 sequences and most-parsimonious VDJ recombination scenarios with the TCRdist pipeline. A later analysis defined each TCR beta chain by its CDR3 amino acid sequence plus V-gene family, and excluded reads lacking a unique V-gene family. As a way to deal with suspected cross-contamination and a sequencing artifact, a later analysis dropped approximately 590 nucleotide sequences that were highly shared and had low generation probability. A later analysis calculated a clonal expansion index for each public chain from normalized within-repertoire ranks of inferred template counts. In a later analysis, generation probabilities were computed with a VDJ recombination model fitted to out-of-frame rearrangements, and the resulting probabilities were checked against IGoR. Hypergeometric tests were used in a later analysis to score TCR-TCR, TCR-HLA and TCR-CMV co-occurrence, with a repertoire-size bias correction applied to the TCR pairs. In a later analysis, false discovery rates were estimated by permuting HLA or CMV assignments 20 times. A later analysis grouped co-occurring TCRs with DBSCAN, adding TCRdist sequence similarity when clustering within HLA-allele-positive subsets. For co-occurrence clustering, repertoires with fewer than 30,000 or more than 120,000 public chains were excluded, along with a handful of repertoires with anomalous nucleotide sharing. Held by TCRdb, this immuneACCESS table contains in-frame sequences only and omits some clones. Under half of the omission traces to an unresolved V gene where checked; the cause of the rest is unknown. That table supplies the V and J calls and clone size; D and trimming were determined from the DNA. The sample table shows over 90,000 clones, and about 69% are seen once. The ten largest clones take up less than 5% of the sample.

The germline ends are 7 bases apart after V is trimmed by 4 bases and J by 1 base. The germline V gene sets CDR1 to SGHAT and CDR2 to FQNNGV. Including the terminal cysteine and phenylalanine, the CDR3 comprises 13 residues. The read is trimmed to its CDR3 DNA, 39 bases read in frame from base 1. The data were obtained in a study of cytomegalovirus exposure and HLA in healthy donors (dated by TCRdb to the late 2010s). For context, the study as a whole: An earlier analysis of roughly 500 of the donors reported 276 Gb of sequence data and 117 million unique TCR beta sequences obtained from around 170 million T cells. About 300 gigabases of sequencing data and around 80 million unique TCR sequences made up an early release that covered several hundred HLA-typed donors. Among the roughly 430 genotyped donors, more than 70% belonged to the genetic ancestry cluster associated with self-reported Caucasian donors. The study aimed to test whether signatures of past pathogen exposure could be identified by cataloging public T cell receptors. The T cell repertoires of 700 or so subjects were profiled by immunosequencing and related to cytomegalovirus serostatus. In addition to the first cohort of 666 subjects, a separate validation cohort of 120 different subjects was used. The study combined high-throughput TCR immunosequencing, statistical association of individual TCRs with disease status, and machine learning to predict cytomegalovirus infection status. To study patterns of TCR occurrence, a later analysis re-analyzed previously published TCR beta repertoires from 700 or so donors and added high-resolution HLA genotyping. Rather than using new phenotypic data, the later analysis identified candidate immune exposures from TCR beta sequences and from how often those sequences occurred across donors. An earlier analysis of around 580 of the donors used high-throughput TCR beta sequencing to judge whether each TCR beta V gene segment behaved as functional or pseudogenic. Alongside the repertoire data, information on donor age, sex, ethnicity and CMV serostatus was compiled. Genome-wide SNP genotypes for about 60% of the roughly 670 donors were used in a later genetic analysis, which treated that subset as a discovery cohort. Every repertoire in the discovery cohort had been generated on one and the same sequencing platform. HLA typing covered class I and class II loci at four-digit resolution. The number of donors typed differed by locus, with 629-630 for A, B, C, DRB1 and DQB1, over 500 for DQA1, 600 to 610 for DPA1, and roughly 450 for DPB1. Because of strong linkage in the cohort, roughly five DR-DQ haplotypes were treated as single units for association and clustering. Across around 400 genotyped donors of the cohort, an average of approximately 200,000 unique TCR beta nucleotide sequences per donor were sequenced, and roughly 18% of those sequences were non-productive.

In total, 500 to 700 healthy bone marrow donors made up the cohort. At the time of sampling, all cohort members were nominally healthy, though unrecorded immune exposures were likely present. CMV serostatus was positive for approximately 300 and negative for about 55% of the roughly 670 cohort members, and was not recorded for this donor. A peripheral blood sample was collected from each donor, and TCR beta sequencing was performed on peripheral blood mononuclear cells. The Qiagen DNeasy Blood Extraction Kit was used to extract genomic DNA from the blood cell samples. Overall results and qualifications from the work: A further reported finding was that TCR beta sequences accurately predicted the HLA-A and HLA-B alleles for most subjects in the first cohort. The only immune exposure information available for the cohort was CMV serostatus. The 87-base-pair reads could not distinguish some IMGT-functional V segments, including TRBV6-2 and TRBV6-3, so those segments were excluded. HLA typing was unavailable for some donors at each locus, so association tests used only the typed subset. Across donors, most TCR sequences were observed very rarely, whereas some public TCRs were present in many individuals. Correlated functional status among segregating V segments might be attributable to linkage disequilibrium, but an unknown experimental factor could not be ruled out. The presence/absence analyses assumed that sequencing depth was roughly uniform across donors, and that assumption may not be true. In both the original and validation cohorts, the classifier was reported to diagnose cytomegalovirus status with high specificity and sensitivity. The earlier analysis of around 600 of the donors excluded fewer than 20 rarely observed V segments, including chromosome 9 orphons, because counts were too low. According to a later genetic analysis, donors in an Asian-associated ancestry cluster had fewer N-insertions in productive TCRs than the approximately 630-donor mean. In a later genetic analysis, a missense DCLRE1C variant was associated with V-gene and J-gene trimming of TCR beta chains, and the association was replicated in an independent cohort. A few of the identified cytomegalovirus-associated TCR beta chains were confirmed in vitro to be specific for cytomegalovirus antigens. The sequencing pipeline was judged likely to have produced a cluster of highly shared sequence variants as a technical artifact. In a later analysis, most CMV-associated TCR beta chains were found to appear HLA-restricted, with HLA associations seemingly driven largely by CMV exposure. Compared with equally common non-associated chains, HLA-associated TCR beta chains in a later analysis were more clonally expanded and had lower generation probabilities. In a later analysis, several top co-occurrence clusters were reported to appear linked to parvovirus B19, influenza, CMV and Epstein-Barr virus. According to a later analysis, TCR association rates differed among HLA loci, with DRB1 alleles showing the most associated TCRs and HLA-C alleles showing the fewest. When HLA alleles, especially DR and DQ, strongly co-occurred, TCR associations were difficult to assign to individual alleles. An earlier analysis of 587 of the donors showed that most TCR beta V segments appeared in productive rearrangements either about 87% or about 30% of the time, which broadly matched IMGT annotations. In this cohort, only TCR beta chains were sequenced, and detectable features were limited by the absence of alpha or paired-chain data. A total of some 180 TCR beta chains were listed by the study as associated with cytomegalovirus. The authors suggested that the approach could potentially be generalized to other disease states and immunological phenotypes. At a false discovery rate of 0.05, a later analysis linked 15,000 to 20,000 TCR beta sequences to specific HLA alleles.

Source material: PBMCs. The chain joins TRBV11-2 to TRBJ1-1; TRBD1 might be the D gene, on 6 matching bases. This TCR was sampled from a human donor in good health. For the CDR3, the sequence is CASSSQGNTEAFF. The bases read TGTGCCAGCAGCTCACAGGGGAACACTGAAGCTTTCTTT.